The 29 T cell receptor beta chains reported below all come from one sample, sequenced in a study of untreated major depressive disorder (dated by TCRdb to the late 2010s). For these TCRs, the target antigens are not known. The library was obtained by the immunoSEQ multiplex PCR assay. TCRdb retrieved this table from immuneACCESS and kept in-frame rearrangements only. Not all clones are present; in checked studies, unresolved V genes account for under half, and no reason is known for the remainder. This sample holds 17,000 or so clones; around 90% were observed only once. The ten largest make up around 0.6% of the sample. What the authors observed across the whole study: Sequencing confirmed higher TRBV05-01 (Vbeta 5.1) usage among CD4+ T cells of depressed patients than controls, with p = 0.040 in a one-tailed test.

Sequencing was performed on CD4+ T cells from PBMCs. These receptor sequences come from a woman aged 40 to 55 with major depressive disorder.

This sequence joins TRBV6-1 and TRBJ2-5; a weak D match, TRBD1 (7 bases). The CDR3 spans 13 residues. CDR1 and CDR2 from the germline V gene are MNHNS and SASEGT. V lost 7 bases, J lost 5 bases, and 14 bases lay in between. The CDR3 sequence: CASTLQGRETQYF. DNA for the CDR3: TGTGCCAGCACTTTACAGGGGAGGGAGACCCAGTACTTC.

This clone was seen a single time. DNA of the CDR3: TGTGCCAGCAGTTTATGGGGACAGAGGAACACTGAAGCTTTCTTT. This encodes CASSLWGQRNTEAFF. V and J are TRBV27 and TRBJ1-1, with 7 bases fitting TRBD1. The CDR3 loop spans 15 amino acids. CDR1 MNHEY and CDR2 SMNVEV come from the germline V gene (reference sequence). Germline trimming cut 1 base from V and 1 base from J; bases unmatched to any gene: 3.

This chain joins TRBV28 and TRBJ1-1; D gene unclear. V lost 2 bases to trimming and J lost 5 bases, with 3 bases between them. This CDR3 spans 11 amino acids. Germline V gene lookup returns CDR1 MDHEN and CDR2 SYDVKM. The CDR3 DNA is TGTGCCAGCAGTTTAGGGACTGAAGCTTTCTTT. It codes for CASSLGTEAFF.

The J gene is TRBJ1-6, the V gene TRBV5-6, with D perhaps TRBD1 (5 bases). The CDR3 contains 14 residues. Germline V gene sequence: CDR1 SGHDT, CDR2 YYEEEE. V was pared by 4 bases and J by 7 bases, with 12 bases between. DNA of the CDR3: TGTGCCAGCAGCCCTGTCAGGGACAATTCACCCCTCCACTTT. Protein sequence: CASSPVRDNSPLHF.

V usage is TRBV6-5 and J usage is TRBJ2-7; maybe TRBD1 (6 bases). This CDR3 comprises 15 residues. Germline assignment: CDR1 MNHEY and CDR2 SVGAGI. Deletions cut 0 bases from V and 7 bases from J, with 16 bases between. CDR3: CASSYSRDTTEEQYV. CDR3 DNA: TGTGCCAGCAGTTACTCGAGGGACACGACGGAGGAGCAGTACGTC.

This chain uses TRBV6-1 with TRBJ1-2; D gene unclear. Trimming stripped 5 bases from V and 2 bases from J, with 12 bases between. CDR1 is MNHNS and CDR2 is SASEGT in the germline V gene. CDR3 length equals 14 residues. The CDR3 sequence: CASSFFSTNYGYTF. CDR3 coding DNA: TGTGCCAGCAGTTTTTTCTCCACCAACTATGGCTACACCTTC.

This rearrangement joins TRBV4-1 to TRBJ1-1, with D perhaps TRBD1 (5 bases). V dropped 0 bases and J dropped 1 base, with 9 bases sitting between them. The CDR3 totals 15 residues. Germline CDR1 is MGHRA and CDR2 is YSYEKL. For the CDR3, the DNA is TGCGCCAGCAGCCAAGATCAGGGACGGAACACTGAAGCTTTCTTT. It encodes CASSQDQGRNTEAFF.

The rearrangement links TRBV9 to TRBJ2-3; D possibly corresponds to TRBD2 (6 bases). The germline V gene has CDR1 SGDLS and CDR2 YYNGEE. The CDR3 is made up of 16 amino acids. Between the trimmed V and J ends, which lost 3 bases and 8 bases, there was a span of 22 bases. The CDR3 nucleotides are TGTGCCAGCAGCGGTGGTGGCGGGGCGGGCCGCGGTACGCAGTATTTT. This encodes CASSGGGGAGRGTQYF.

The genes are TRBV29-1 and TRBJ1-3; 8 bases line up with TRBD1. The length of the CDR3 is 15 residues. Trimming took 3 bases from V and 2 from J; bases not matched to a gene: 6. Per the germline V gene, CDR1 is SQVTM and CDR2 is ANQGSEA. The CDR3 sequence: CSVEWQQGAGNTIYF. DNA of the CDR3: TGCAGCGTTGAGTGGCAACAGGGGGCTGGAAACACCATATATTTT.

The gene calls are TRBV6-1 and TRBJ1-4; 7 positions agree with TRBD1. J gave up 8 bases and V 4 bases, and 7 bases lay outside the gene matches. The V gene's germline CDR1 is MNHNS and CDR2 SASEGT. The length of the CDR3 is 14 residues. Here the CDR3 DNA reads TGTGCCAGCAGTGTTGAGGGGGCACGAGAAAAACTGTTTTTT. This sequence encodes CASSVEGAREKLFF.

The chain combines TRBV6-1 with TRBJ2-3; 12 nucleotides align to TRBD2. The CDR3 loop spans 15 amino acids. V dropped 4 bases and J dropped 7; count of bases not matched to a gene: 6. From germline, CDR1 is MNHNS and CDR2 SASEGT. The CDR3 protein is CASSGGLAGSYTQYF. CDR3 sequence (DNA): TGTGCCAGCAGTGGAGGACTAGCGGGAAGTTATACGCAGTATTTT.

The chain employs TRBV19 and TRBJ1-1; D remains unclear. This CDR3 is 18 amino acids long. CDR1 and CDR2 from the germline V gene are LNHDA and SQIVND (reference sequence). V was clipped by 3 bases and J by 1 base, with 21 bases between them. CDR3 nucleotides: TGTGCCAGTAGTATCTTAGGGTTCGGGCGACGAACGAACACTGAAGCTTTCTTT. It codes for CASSILGFGRRTNTEAFF.

V is TRBV20-1 and J is TRBJ2-3, with D possibly called TRBD1 or TRBD2 (5 bases each). The germline gives CDR1 DFQATT, CDR2 SNEGSKA (reference sequence). CDR3 length: 11 amino acids. Trimming removed 5 bases at V and 5 bases at J, with 8 bases between. CDR3 sequence (DNA): TGCAGTGCTCTGAGGGGAGATACGCAGTATTTT. This gives the protein CSALRGDTQYF.

V is TRBV9 and J is TRBJ2-2; 7 bases line up with TRBD1. In germline, CDR1 is SGDLS, CDR2 YYNGEE. V was pared by 0 bases and J by 8 bases, with 7 bases of the junction left unmatched. This CDR3 has 15 amino acids. CDR3 protein: CASSVGSDRAGELFF. CDR3 sequence (DNA): TGTGCCAGCAGCGTAGGTTCCGACAGGGCTGGGGAGCTGTTTTTT.

The rearrangement links TRBV19 to TRBJ1-5; D uncertain. The CDR3 consists of 14 residues. The germline CDR1 and CDR2 sequences are LNHDA and SQIVND (reference sequence). The V end lost 1 base, the J end lost 2 bases, and 6 bases lay between the germline ends. In DNA, the CDR3 is TGTGCCAGTAGTATAGTCCCCGGCAATCAGCCCCAGCATTTT. Amino acid sequence: CASSIVPGNQPQHF.

This chain joins TRBV5-1 and TRBJ1-1; D is unresolved. The CDR3 loop spans 16 amino acids. V was shortened by 0 bases and J by 0 bases, with 12 bases between the two germline ends. Germline V gives CDR1 SGHRS, CDR2 YFSETQ. In nucleotides, the CDR3 is TGCGCCAGCAGCTTGGATCCGGGGTTGGTGAACACTGAAGCTTTCTTT. The encoded protein is CASSLDPGLVNTEAFF.

J is TRBJ1-2 and V is TRBV6-1, with D hard to call. Trimming took 3 bases from V and 8 from J, leaving 13 bases between them. The CDR3 extends over 13 amino acids. Germline V lookup: CDR1 MNHNS, CDR2 SASEGT. For the CDR3, the DNA is TGTGCCAGCAGTGAGGACCAAGTAGGGGGCTACACCTTC. Translated: CASSEDQVGGYTF.

The V call is TRBV12-2, the J call TRBJ1-5; the table's D call TRBD1 went unverified against the DNA. TRBV12-2 is assigned pseudogene status. The CDR3 is 19 amino acids. The chain's CDR3 is CASRLGPLDCRESNQPQHF. The CDR3 nucleotides are TGTGCAAGTCGCTTAGGTCCCCTTGATTGCAGGGAATCGAATCAGCCCCAGCATTTT.

This chain links TRBV2 with TRBJ1-4; no clear D gene. The V gene's germline CDR1 is SNHLY and CDR2 FYNNEI. CDR3 length equals 14 residues. Trimming shortened V by 6 bases and J by 5 bases, and 13 bases separated the two germline ends. The CDR3 protein is CASRYRGNNEKLFF. As DNA, the CDR3 is TGTGCCAGCAGATACCGGGGAAACAATGAAAAACTGTTTTTT.

V gene TRBV18 combines with J gene TRBJ2-7; 9 positions agree with TRBD2. The CDR3 is 14 amino acids. V dropped 2 bases and J dropped 2; count of bases not matched to a gene: 1. Germline values: CDR1 KGHSH, CDR2 LQKENI. The DNA for the CDR3 is TGTGCCAGCTCACCATTAGCGGGAGCCTACGAGCAGTACTTC. Residues: CASSPLAGAYEQYF. The whole variable domain, remainder taken from reference TRBV18 and TRBJ2-7, is NAGVMQNPRHLVRRRGQEARLRCSPMKGHSHVYWYRQLPEEGLKFMVYLQKENIIDESGMPKERFSAEFPKEGPSILRIQQVVRGDSAAYFCASSPLAGAYEQYFGPGTRLTVT.

The gene calls are TRBV29-1 and TRBJ1-4; D possibly corresponds to TRBD1 (6 bases). Deletions cut 6 bases from V and 0 bases from J, with 11 bases between. The CDR3 is 14 amino acids. The germline gives CDR1 SQVTM, CDR2 ANQGSEA. The CDR3: CSVGGAATNEKLFF. In nucleotides, the CDR3 is TGCAGCGTGGGGGGGGCCGCAACTAATGAAAAACTGTTTTTT.

The chain has TRBV30 and TRBJ1-5; 8 nucleotides align to TRBD1. V shed 5 bases, J shed 7 bases, and the junction held 7 bases outside the gene matches. The CDR3 covers 13 residues. In germline, CDR1 is GTSNPN, CDR2 SVGIG (reference sequence). The CDR3 reads CAWQGQGRQPQHF. CDR3 bases: TGTGCCTGGCAAGGACAGGGTCGACAGCCCCAGCATTTT.

The chain combines TRBV25-1 with TRBJ1-5, with 9 bases lining up with TRBD1. J lost 5 bases, V lost 5 bases, and 4 bases had no gene match. Per the germline V gene, CDR1 is MGHDK and CDR2 is SYGVNS. The CDR3 contains 14 residues. The CDR3, as DNA: TGTGCCAGCAGTATACAGGGGGCTGATCAGCCCCAGCATTTT. This codes for CASSIQGADQPQHF.

The chain links TRBV10-3 to TRBJ1-1; D is unclear. In germline, CDR1 is ENHRY, CDR2 SYGVKD. CDR3 length: 14 residues. V was trimmed by 3 bases and J by 0 bases, leaving 8 bases between them. For the CDR3, the DNA is TGTGCCATCAGTGACAGATTAATGAACACTGAAGCTTTCTTT. It translates to CAISDRLMNTEAFF.

The rearrangement uses TRBV30 and TRBJ1-2; D may be TRBD1 (6 bases). The CDR3 consists of 11 residues. Per germline, CDR1 GTSNPN and CDR2 SVGIG (reference sequence). V was trimmed by 8 bases and J by 8 bases, leaving 15 bases between them. The CDR3 DNA reads TGTGCCCGGTGGTGGACAGCCGGCTACACCTTC. Translated: CARWWTAGYTF.

The rearrangement uses TRBV29-1 and TRBJ1-1; D gene uncertain. CDR1 and CDR2 from the germline V gene are SQVTM and ANQGSEA. There are 13 residues in the CDR3. V gave up 2 bases and J gave up 4 bases, with 11 bases separating them. This chain's CDR3 is CSVESTRGTEAFF. CDR3 in DNA: TGCAGCGTTGAATCTACACGGGGCACTGAAGCTTTCTTT. Variable domain in full (rest from reference TRBV29-1 and TRBJ1-1): SAVISQKPSRDICQRGTSLTIQCQVDSQVTMMFWYRQQPGQSLTLIATANQGSEATYESGFVIDKFPISRPNLTFSTLTVSNMSPEDSSIYLCSVESTRGTEAFFGQGTRLTVV.

This chain uses TRBV7-2 with TRBJ1-5, with 8 positions matching TRBD1. Germline assignment: CDR1 SGHTA and CDR2 FQGNSA. This CDR3 region has 13 residues. With V trimmed by 4 bases and J by 7 bases, 3 bases remained unmatched. In DNA form, the CDR3 reads TGTGCCAGCAGCTGGACAGGGCGGCAGCCCCAGCATTTT. This gives the protein CASSWTGRQPQHF.

The chain has TRBV30 and TRBJ1-2; D perhaps matches TRBD1 (5 bases). The V gene's germline CDR1 is GTSNPN and CDR2 SVGIG (reference sequence). V gave up 2 bases and J gave up 8 bases, with 21 bases separating them. The CDR3 length is 15 residues. The CDR3 DNA reads TGTGCCTGGAGTCCGCCGGGACTCAGGTCTTGGGGCTACACCTTC. It codes for CAWSPPGLRSWGYTF.

The chain couples TRBV10-3 to TRBJ2-1, with a weak D call TRBD2 (5 bases). The CDR3 extends over 16 amino acids. The germline V gene has CDR1 ENHRY and CDR2 SYGVKD. V shed 4 bases and J shed 0 bases, with 13 bases lying between them. The CDR3 region is CAISGVVGSSYNEQFF. CDR3 coding DNA: TGTGCCATCAGTGGAGTGGTGGGGAGCTCCTACAATGAGCAGTTCTTC.